This T cell receptor beta chain was identified in a study of T cells after yellow fever vaccination. Overall study context: Low-cell-number fractions underwent preparation using SMART-Seq v4 Ultra Low Input.

TCRdb redid the calling of the 5' RACE reads with MiXCR, one entry per CDR3 protein. Of roughly 150,000 distinct CDR3 sequences listed, about 7% are singletons. This clonotype was found many times. Trimming took off 2 bases at V and 4 bases at J, with 11 bases between the two ends. This CDR3 has 14 residues. Germline V gene data show CDR1 as SNHLY and CDR2 as FYNNEI. The sequence was collected from a man between 18 and 35 years old who received the YFV17D yellow fever vaccine. The chain links TRBV2 to TRBJ2-5; TRBD1 or TRBD2 may be the D gene (7 bases each). Sample: CD4+ T cells sorted from PBMCs, taken 5 to 6 days after the first yellow fever vaccination. The chain's CDR3 is CASSEQGEGETQYF. DNA for the CDR3: TGTGCCAGCAGTGAACAGGGGGAGGGAGAGACCCAGTACTTC.